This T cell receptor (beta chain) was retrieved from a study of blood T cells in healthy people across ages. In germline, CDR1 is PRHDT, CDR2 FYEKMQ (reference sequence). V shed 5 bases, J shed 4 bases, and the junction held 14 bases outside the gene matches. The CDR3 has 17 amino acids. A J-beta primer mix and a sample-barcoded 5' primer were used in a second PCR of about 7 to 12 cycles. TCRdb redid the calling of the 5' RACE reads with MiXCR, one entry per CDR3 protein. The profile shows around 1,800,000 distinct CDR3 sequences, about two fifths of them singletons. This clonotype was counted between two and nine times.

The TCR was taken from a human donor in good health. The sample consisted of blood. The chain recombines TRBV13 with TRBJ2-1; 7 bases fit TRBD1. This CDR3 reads CASSPRTGQASYNEQFF. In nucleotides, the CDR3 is TGTGCCAGCAGCCCACGGACCGGACAGGCCTCTTACAATGAGCAGTTCTTC.